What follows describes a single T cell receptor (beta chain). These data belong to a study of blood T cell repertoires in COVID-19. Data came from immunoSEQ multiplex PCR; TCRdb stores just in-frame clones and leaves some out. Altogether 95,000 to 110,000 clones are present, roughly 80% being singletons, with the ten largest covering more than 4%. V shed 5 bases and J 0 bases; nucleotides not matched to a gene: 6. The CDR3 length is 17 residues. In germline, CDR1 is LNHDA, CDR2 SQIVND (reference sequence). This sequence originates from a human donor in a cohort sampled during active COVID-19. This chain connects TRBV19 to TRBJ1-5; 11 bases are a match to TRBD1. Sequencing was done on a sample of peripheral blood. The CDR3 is CASSGRTGGHSNQPQHF. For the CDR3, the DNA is TGTGCCAGTAGTGGGAGGACAGGGGGCCATAGCAATCAGCCCCAGCATTTT.